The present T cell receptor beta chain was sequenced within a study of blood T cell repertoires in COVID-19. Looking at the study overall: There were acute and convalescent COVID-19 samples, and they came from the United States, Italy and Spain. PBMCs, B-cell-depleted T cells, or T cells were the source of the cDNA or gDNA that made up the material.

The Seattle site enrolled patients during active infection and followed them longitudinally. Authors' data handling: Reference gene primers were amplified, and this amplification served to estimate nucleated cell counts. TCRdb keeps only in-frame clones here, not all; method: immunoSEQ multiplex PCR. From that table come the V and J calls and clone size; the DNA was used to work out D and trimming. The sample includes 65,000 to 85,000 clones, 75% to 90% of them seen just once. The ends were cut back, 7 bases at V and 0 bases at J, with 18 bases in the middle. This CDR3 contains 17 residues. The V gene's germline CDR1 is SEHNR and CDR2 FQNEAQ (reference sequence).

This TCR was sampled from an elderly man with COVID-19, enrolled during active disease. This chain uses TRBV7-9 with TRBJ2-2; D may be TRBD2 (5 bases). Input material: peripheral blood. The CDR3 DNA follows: TGTGCCAGCATCCCCCCCGGTGGCGGGCCGAACACCGGGGAGCTGTTTTTT. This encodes CASIPPGGGPNTGELFF.